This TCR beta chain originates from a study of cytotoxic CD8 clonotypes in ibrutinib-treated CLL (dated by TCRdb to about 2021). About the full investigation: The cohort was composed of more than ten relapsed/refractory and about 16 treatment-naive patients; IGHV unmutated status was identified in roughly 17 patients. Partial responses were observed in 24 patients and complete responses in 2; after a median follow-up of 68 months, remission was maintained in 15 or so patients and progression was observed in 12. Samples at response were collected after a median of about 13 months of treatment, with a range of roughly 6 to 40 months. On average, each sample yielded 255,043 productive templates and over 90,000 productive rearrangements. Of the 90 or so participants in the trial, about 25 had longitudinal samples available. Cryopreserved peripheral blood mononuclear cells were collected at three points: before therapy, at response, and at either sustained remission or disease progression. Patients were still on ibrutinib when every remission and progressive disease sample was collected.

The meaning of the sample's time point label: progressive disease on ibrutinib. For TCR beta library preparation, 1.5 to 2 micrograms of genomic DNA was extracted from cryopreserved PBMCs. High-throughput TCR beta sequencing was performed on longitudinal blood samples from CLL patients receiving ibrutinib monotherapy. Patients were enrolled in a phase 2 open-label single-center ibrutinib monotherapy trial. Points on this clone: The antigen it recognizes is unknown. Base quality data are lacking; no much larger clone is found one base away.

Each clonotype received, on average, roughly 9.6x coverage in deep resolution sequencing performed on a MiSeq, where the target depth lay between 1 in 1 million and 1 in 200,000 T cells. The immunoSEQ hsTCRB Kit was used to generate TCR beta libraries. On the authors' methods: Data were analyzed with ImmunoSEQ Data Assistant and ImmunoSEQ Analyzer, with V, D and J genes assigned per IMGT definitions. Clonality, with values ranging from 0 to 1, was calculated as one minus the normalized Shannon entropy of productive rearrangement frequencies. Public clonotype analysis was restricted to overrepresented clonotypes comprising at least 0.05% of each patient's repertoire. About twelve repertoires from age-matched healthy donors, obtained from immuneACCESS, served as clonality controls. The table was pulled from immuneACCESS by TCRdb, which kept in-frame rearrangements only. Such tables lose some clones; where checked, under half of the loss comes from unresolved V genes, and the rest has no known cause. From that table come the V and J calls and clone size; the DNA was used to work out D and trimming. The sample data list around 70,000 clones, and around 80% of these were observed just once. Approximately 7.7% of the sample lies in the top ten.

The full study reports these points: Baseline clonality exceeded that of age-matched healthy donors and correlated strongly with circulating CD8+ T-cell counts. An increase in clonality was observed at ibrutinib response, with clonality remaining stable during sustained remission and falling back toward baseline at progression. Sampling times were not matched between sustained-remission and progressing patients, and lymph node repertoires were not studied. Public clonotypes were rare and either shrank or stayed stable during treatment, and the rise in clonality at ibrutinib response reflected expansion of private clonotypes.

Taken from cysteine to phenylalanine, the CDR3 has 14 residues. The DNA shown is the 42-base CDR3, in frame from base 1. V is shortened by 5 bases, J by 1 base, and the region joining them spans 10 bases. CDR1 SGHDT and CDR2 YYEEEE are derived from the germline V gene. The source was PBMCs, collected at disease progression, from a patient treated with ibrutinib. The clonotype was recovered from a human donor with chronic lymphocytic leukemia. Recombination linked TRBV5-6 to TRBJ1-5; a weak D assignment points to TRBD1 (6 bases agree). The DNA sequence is TGTGCCAGCAGACCTCAGGGGAGCAATCAGCCCCAGCATTTT. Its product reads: CASRPQGSNQPQHF.